These 27 T cell receptor beta chains were sequenced from one sample in a study of OX40 agonist ivuxolimab in advanced cancers. Data came from immunoSEQ multiplex PCR; TCRdb stores just in-frame clones and leaves some out. Seen here are about 31,000 clones, over 75% observed once, and the top ten hold 45% to 65%. Source: CD4+ or CD8+ T cells sorted from blood, taken in a trial of the OX40 agonist ivuxolimab. The receptor set was obtained from an adult with an advanced solid tumor such as melanoma, head and neck, liver or kidney cancer.

The CDR3 nucleotides read TGTGCCATCTTAACCGACACAACCTACGAGCAGTACTTC. As protein: CAILTDTTYEQYF. This sequence joins TRBV6-1 and TRBJ2-7; D is undetermined. The CDR3 length is 13 residues. Trimming pared 10 bases from V and 2 bases from J, leaving 15 bases between. Germline CDR1 MNHNS, CDR2 SASEGT.

CDR3 residues: CASSTRDGSYEQYF. CDR3 nucleotide sequence: TGTGCCAGCAGCACCCGGGACGGTTCCTACGAGCAGTACTTC. V and J are TRBV7-9 and TRBJ2-7; the D gene could be TRBD1 or TRBD2 (5 bases each). Trimming left V 5 bases short and J 1 base short, with 12 bases between. The CDR3 has 14 residues. Looked up from germline, CDR1 is SEHNR and CDR2 is FQNEAQ (reference sequence).

This chain connects TRBV7-2 to TRBJ1-1; D gene unclear. Trimming removed 1 base at V and 7 bases at J, with 10 bases between. In germline, CDR1 is SGHTA, CDR2 FQGNSA. The CDR3 loop spans 13 amino acids. The CDR3 nucleotides are TGTGCCAGCAGCTTAGGGCCCATGTATGAAGCTTTCTTT. It yields the protein CASSLGPMYEAFF.

This chain uses TRBV13 with TRBJ1-4; possibly TRBD1 for D (6 bases). The ends were cut back, 3 bases at V and 0 bases at J, with 11 bases in the middle. The length of the CDR3 is 16 residues. CDR1 and CDR2 from the germline V gene are PRHDT and FYEKMQ (reference sequence). This chain's CDR3 is CASSFGTSPTNEKLFF. DNA of the CDR3: TGTGCCAGCAGCTTTGGGACATCTCCAACTAATGAAAAACTGTTTTTT. The full variable domain, its missing parts supplied by reference TRBV13 and TRBJ1-4, is AAGVIQSPRHLIKEKRETATLKCYPIPRHDTVYWYQQGPGQDPQFLISFYEKMQSDKGSIPDRFSAQQFSDYHSELNMSSLELGDSALYFCASSFGTSPTNEKLFFGSGTQLSVL.

The table lists this clone with a count of one. The genes are TRBV4-1 and TRBJ2-1, with a tentative D call TRBD2 (5 bases). The V end was cut by 5 bases, the J end by 5 bases, with 13 bases between. Germline lookup yields CDR1 MGHRA and CDR2 YSYEKL. The CDR3 spans 14 residues. CDR3 region: CASSERLGNNEQFF. Here the CDR3 DNA reads TGCGCCAGCAGCGAGCGGCTCGGGAACAATGAGCAGTTCTTC.

This chain uses TRBV5-1 with TRBJ1-3, with D unresolved. V was shortened by 0 bases and J by 4 bases, with 20 bases between the two germline ends. The CDR3 runs to 18 residues. Germline CDR1 SGHRS, CDR2 YFSETQ. In DNA form, the CDR3 reads TGCGCCAGCAGCTTGGTGCCTCTCTCCGCGGTAGCAGGAAACACCATATATTTT. Translated, it gives CASSLVPLSAVAGNTIYF.

A word on this clone: One junction end does not reproduce the germline sequence, and a read error may be involved. The genes are TRBV7-7 and TRBJ1-1; D call uncertain. The length of the CDR3 is 13 residues. Germline CDR1 is SSHAT and CDR2 is FNYEAQ (reference sequence). CDR3 bases: TGTGCTAGCAGCCGTAACCTGAACACTGAAGCTTTCTTT. This gives the protein CASSRNLNTEAFF.

The chain combines TRBV5-8 with TRBJ1-5; maybe TRBD1 (6 bases). Between the trimmed V and J ends, which lost 7 bases and 4 bases, there was a span of 21 bases. CDR1 and CDR2 from the germline V gene are SGHTS and YDEGEE. The CDR3 is 16 residues long. The CDR3, as DNA: TGTGCCAGCGCAGCCGGGGGGGCAGTGGAAAATCAGCCCCAGCATTTT. This encodes CASAAGGAVENQPQHF.

V gene TRBV5-4 combines with J gene TRBJ1-1, with D hard to call. Germline V CDR1 and CDR2: SGHNT, YYREEE (reference sequence). The germline V and J ends were trimmed by 1 base and 3 bases, with 10 bases remaining between them. CDR3 size: 14 residues. Here the CDR3 DNA reads TGTGCCAGCAGCTTGTATGTTGAGGACACTGAAGCTTTCTTT. As protein: CASSLYVEDTEAFF.

V gene TRBV10-2 combines with J gene TRBJ2-5, with 15 bases matching TRBD2. Trimming took 1 base from V and 4 from J; bases not matched to a gene: 4. Germline CDR1 and CDR2: WSHSY and SAAADI. There are 17 residues in the CDR3. CDR3 sequence reads: CASSELGLAGGSETQYF. Written as DNA, the CDR3 is TGCGCCAGCAGTGAGTTGGGACTAGCGGGGGGTTCAGAGACCCAGTACTTC.

The chain is built from TRBV5-1 and TRBJ1-2, with a weak D call TRBD1 (5 bases). There are 16 residues in the CDR3. Germline V lookup: CDR1 SGHRS, CDR2 YFSETQ. Trimming took off 3 bases at V and 0 bases at J, with 15 bases between the two ends. The CDR3, as DNA: TGCGCCAGCAGCTCGGAGGCCCAGGGAGCTAACTATGGCTACACCTTC. Amino acids: CASSSEAQGANYGYTF.

V usage is TRBV28 and J usage is TRBJ2-1, with a possible D match to TRBD1 (6 bases). Trimming shortened V by 5 bases and J by 1 base, and 9 bases separated the two germline ends. The CDR3 has 14 amino acids. Germline-derived CDR1 and CDR2 are MDHEN and SYDVKM. Here the CDR3 reads CASSPDSSYNEQFF. The CDR3 DNA sequence: TGTGCCAGCAGTCCGGACAGTTCCTACAATGAGCAGTTCTTC.

The chain combines TRBV6-5 with TRBJ2-3, with TRBD1 matching over 9 bases. The germline CDR1 and CDR2 sequences are MNHEY and SVGAGI. Germline trimming cut 5 bases from V and 2 bases from J; bases unmatched to any gene: 5. This CDR3 has 15 residues. The CDR3 DNA reads TGTGCCAGCAGTCTGGACAGGGGCGTCACAGATACGCAGTATTTT. It specifies CASSLDRGVTDTQYF.

The chain carries TRBV5-1 and TRBJ2-7; possibly TRBD2 for D (6 bases). The CDR3 runs 14 residues. CDR1 is SGHRS and CDR2 is YFSETQ in the germline V gene. V was clipped by 2 bases and J by 2 bases, with 11 bases between them. CDR3 DNA sequence: TGCGCCAGCAGCTTTTCCGGGGGAGCCTACGAGCAGTACTTC. Translation gives CASSFSGGAYEQYF.

The chain combines TRBV2 with TRBJ2-5; 8 nucleotides align to TRBD1. The J call may be incorrect, as the DNA end agrees better with TRBJ2-7. The CDR3 has 15 residues. Germline CDR1 reads SNHLY; CDR2 reads FYNNEI. CDR3 in amino acids: CASRDGPGGDYEQYF. The CDR3, as DNA: TGTGCCAGCAGAGATGGCCCAGGGGGCGACTACGAGCAGTACTTC.

This chain joins TRBV6-5 and TRBJ2-7; D is possibly TRBD2 (5 bases). The CDR3 contains 15 residues. Trimming cost V 2 bases and J 1 base, with 12 bases left between them. Germline V gene data show CDR1 as MNHEY and CDR2 as SVGAGI. In DNA form, the CDR3 reads TGTGCCAGCAGTTACAGCGTTACTAGTTCCTACGAGCAGTACTTC. Translated: CASSYSVTSSYEQYF.

J is TRBJ2-2 and V is TRBV27; 8 nucleotides match TRBD1. V lost 5 bases and J lost 4; bases outside the gene matches: 12. The CDR3 consists of 17 residues. Germline V gene data show CDR1 as MNHEY and CDR2 as SMNVEV (reference sequence). The CDR3 sequence is CASSARTGFEGTGELFF. CDR3 in DNA: TGTGCCAGCAGTGCCAGGACAGGGTTTGAGGGCACCGGGGAGCTGTTTTTT.

V is TRBV6-5 and J is TRBJ2-1; 10 positions match TRBD1. The CDR3 has 15 residues. The V and J ends lost 2 bases and 8 bases, in that order; junction bases with no gene match: 6. Germline values: CDR1 MNHEY, CDR2 SVGAGI. The CDR3 loop is CASSYSRDRGDEQFF. CDR3 coding DNA: TGTGCCAGCAGTTACAGTCGGGACAGGGGTGATGAGCAGTTCTTC.

Remarks on this clone: Other DNA variants within this sample encode the same CDR3. The chain joins TRBV9 to TRBJ2-7; 9 nucleotides match TRBD1. Germline trimming cut 0 bases from V and 7 bases from J; bases unmatched to any gene: 8. Per germline, CDR1 SGDLS and CDR2 YYNGEE. This CDR3 contains 15 residues. As DNA, the CDR3 is TGTGCCAGCAGCGTAGGCTCACAGGGGGCTGGGGAGCAGTACTTC. This sequence encodes CASSVGSQGAGEQYF. Drawing the rest from reference TRBV9 and TRBJ2-7, the complete variable domain is DSGVTQTPKHLITATGQRVTLRCSPRSGDLSVYWYQQSLDQGLQFLIQYYNGEERAKGNILERFSAQQFPDLHSELNLSSLELGDSALYFCASSVGSQGAGEQYFGPGTRLTVT.

This chain connects TRBV30 to TRBJ1-1; TRBD1 is a possible D gene (6 bases). Trimming removed 3 bases from V and 1 base from J, with 12 bases in between. The germline gives CDR1 GTSNPN, CDR2 SVGIG (reference sequence). The CDR3 is 14 amino acids. The CDR3 here is CAWSLGAGNTEAFF. The CDR3 DNA reads as TGTGCCTGGAGCCTGGGGGCGGGGAACACTGAAGCTTTCTTT.

The sample holds one count of this clone. The rearrangement uses TRBV9 and TRBJ2-5; TRBD2 is a possible D gene (6 bases). The germline V gene has CDR1 SGDLS and CDR2 YYNGEE. The length of the CDR3 is 17 residues. V shed 3 bases and J shed 0 bases, with 18 bases lying between them. The CDR3 region is CASSGGTPKGNQETQYF. The CDR3 bases are TGTGCCAGCAGCGGCGGGACTCCCAAGGGGAACCAAGAGACCCAGTACTTC.

As concerns this clone: The sample contains more than one DNA sequence encoding this CDR3. The chain is built from TRBV4-3 and TRBJ2-2; D may be TRBD2 (7 bases). Germline CDR1 and CDR2: LGHNA and YSLEER. The CDR3 has 16 residues. Trimming pared 0 bases from V and 2 bases from J, leaving 10 bases between. In nucleotides, the CDR3 is TGCGCCAGCAGCCAAGAAGGGGGGGCAAACACCGGGGAGCTGTTTTTT. Its protein is CASSQEGGANTGELFF.

V is TRBV6-5 and J is TRBJ1-1; 9 bases align to TRBD1. This CDR3 has 14 amino acids. V shed 5 bases, J shed 4 bases, and the junction held 5 bases outside the gene matches. From germline, CDR1 is MNHEY and CDR2 SVGAGI. The CDR3 region is CASSTGGGITEAFF. Written as DNA, the CDR3 is TGTGCCAGCAGTACAGGGGGCGGGATCACTGAAGCTTTCTTT.

The chain joins TRBV7-8 to TRBJ2-2; no firm D call. The CDR3 is 12 amino acids. Germline lookup yields CDR1 SGHVS and CDR2 FQNEAQ. Trimming shortened V by 5 bases and J by 7 bases, and 8 bases separated the two germline ends. Written as DNA, the CDR3 is TGTGCCAGCAGCCGGATCGTCGGGGAGCTGTTTTTT. Residues: CASSRIVGELFF. The entire variable domain, with the rest obtained from reference TRBV7-8 and TRBJ2-2, is as follows: GAGVSQSPRYKVAKRGQDVALRCDPISGHVSLFWYQQALGQGPEFLTYFQNEAQLDKSGLPSDRFFAERPEGSVSTLKIQRTQQEDSAVYLCASSRIVGELFFGEGSRLTVL.

Of note for this clone: The junction departs from the called germline gene at one end, perhaps through a read error. CDR3 sequence: CASSPQRARQETQYF. CDR3 DNA sequence: TGTGCTAGCAGCCCCCAGCGGGCACGGCAAGAGACCCAGTACTTC. The V call is TRBV7-7, the J call TRBJ2-5; D may be TRBD2 (6 bases). Looked up from germline, CDR1 is SSHAT and CDR2 is FNYEAQ (reference sequence). There are 15 residues in the CDR3. The complete variable domain, with remaining parts taken from reference TRBV7-7 and TRBJ2-5, reads GAGVSQSPRYKVTKRGQDVTLRCDPISSHATLYWYQQALGQGPEFLTYFNYEAQPDKSGLPSDRFSAERPEGSISTLTIQRTEQRDSAMYRCASSPQRARQETQYFGPGTRLLVL.

The chain uses TRBV15 and TRBJ2-3; 8 bases map to TRBD1. After removal of 5 bases from V and 2 bases from J, the junction contained 12 bases not matched to a gene. There are 17 residues in the CDR3. CDR1 is LNHNV, CDR2 YYDKDF, per germline (reference sequence). The CDR3: CATSEEGRGRITDTQYF. CDR3 nucleotides: TGTGCCACCAGCGAGGAGGGCAGGGGGCGCATCACAGATACGCAGTATTTT.

This chain uses TRBV9 with TRBJ1-2; maybe TRBD1 (5 bases). V gave up 0 bases and J gave up 5 bases, with 11 bases separating them. Per germline, CDR1 SGDLS and CDR2 YYNGEE. The CDR3 totals 14 residues. CDR3 in amino acids: CASSVDRGIYGYTF. As DNA, the CDR3 is TGTGCCAGCAGCGTAGATCGGGGGATTTATGGCTACACCTTC.